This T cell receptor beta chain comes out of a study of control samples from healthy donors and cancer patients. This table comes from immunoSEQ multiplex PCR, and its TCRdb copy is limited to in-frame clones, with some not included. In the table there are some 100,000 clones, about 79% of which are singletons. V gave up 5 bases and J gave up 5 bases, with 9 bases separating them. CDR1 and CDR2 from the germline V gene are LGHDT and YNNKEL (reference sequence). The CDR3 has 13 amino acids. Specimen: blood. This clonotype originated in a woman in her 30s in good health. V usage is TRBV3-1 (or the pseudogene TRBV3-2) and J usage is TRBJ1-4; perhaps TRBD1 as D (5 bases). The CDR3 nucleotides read TGTGCCAGCAGCGGGGGGTACAATGAAAAACTGTTTTTT. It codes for CASSGGYNEKLFF.